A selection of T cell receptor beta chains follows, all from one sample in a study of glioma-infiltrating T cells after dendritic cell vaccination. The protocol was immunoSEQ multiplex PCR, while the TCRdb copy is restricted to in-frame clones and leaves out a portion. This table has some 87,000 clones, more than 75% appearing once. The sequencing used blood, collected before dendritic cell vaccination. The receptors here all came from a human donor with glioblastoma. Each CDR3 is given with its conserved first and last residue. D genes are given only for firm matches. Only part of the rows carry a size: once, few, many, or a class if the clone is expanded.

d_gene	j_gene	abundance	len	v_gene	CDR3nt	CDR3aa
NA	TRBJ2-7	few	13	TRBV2	TGTGCCAGCAGTGGGCAGGGGACCTACGAGCAGTACTTC	CASSGQGTYEQYF
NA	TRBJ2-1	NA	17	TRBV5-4	TGTGCCAGCAGCTTAGGAGGGGGCGGTAGCTCCTACAATGAGCAGTTCTTC	CASSLGGGGSSYNEQFF
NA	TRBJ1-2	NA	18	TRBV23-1	TGCGCCAGCAGTCAACCCTCCCAGGGTCATAGGAAGGACTATGGCTACACCTTC	CASSQPSQGHRKDYGYTF
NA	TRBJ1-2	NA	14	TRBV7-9	TGTGCCAGCAGCTTATTGGTCGGGAGCTATGGCTACACCTTC	CASSLLVGSYGYTF
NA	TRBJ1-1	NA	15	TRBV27	TGTGCCAGCAGTTTATCGGCCAGGGCTAACACTGAAGCTTTCTTT	CASSLSARANTEAFF
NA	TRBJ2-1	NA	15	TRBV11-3	TGTGCCAGCAGCCCGGTGACCGGGGGCTACAATGAGCAGTTCTTC	CASSPVTGGYNEQFF
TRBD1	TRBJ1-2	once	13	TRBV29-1	TGCAGCGTTGGGACAGGGGGCAACTATGGCTACACCTTC	CSVGTGGNYGYTF
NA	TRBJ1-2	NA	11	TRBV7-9	TGTGCCAGCAGCTTGTCAGGGGCTTCCGTCTTC	CASSLSGASVF
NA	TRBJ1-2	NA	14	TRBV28	TGTGCCAGCAGTTCATACGGGGGAATGAATGGCTACACCTTC	CASSSYGGMNGYTF
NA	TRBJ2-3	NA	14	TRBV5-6	TGTGCCAGCAGCCCTGCGGCCGGCACAGATACGCAGTATTTT	CASSPAAGTDTQYF
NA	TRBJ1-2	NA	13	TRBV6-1	TGTGCCAGCAGAGTTACAGGGAAGGATGGCTACACCTTC	CASRVTGKDGYTF
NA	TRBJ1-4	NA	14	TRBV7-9	TGTGCCAGCAGCTCAGGGTTGTCGGACGAAAAACTGTTTTTT	CASSSGLSDEKLFF
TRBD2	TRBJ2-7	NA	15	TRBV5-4	TGTGCCAGCAGCCCATTTGGGACTAGCAACCACGAGCAGTACTTC	CASSPFGTSNHEQYF
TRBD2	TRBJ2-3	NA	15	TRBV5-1	TGCGCCAGCAGCGAGGGACTAGCGGGGATGGATACGCAGTATTTT	CASSEGLAGMDTQYF
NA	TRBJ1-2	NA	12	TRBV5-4	TGTGCCAGCAGCATACAGGGTGGCGGCTACACCTTC	CASSIQGGGYTF
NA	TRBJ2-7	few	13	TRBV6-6	TGTGCCAGCTCAAAGGAGTGGTCTGAGGAGCAGTACTTC	CASSKEWSEEQYF
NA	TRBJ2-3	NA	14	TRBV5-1	TGCGCCAGCAGCTTGTACGGGGAGGCAGATACGCAGTATTTT	CASSLYGEADTQYF
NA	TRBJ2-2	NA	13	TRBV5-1	TGCGCCAGCAGCTTGTCCGGGGCCGGGGAGCTGTTTTTT	CASSLSGAGELFF
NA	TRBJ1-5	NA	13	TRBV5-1	TGCGCCAGCAGCTGGGACGGGAGACAGCCCCAGCATTTT	CASSWDGRQPQHF
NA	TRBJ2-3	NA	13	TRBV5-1	TGCGCCAGCAGCTTCTCAGGCACAGATACGCAGTATTTT	CASSFSGTDTQYF
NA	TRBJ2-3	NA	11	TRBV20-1	TGCAGTGCTACAGGTTCACTTACGCAGTATTTT	CSATGSLTQYF
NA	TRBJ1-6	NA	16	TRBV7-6	TGTGCCAGCATTAGAACCCTGAGCTCCTATAATTCACCCCTCCACTTT	CASIRTLSSYNSPLHF
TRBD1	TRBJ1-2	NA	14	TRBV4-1	TGCGCCAGCAGCCATGGGACAGGGAACTATGGCTACACCTTC	CASSHGTGNYGYTF
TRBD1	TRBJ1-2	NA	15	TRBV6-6	TGTGCCAGCAGGCCTCTTACAGGGGGCGACTATGGCTACACCTTC	CASRPLTGGDYGYTF
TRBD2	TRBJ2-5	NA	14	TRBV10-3	TGTGCCATCATGGGGACTAGCGGGAGGGAGACCCAGTACTTC	CAIMGTSGRETQYF
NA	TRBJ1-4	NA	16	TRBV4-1	TGCGCCAGCAGCCTTGAGGGCCGGGGAGGCGGTGAAAAACTGTTTTTT	CASSLEGRGGGEKLFF
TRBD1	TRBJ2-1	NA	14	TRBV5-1	TGCGCCAGCAGCTTGCGGACAGGGGAAGATGAGCAGTTCTTC	CASSLRTGEDEQFF
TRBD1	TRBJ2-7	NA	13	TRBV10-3	TGTGCCATCACCGGGACAGGGGGGTACGAGCAGTACTTC	CAITGTGGYEQYF
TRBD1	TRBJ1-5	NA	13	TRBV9	TGTGCCAGCGGCAGACAGGGTGATCAGCCCCAGCATTTT	CASGRQGDQPQHF
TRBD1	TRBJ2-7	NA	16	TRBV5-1	TGCGCCAGCAGCGGAACCGGGACAGGGGTTCTGTACGAGCAGTACTTC	CASSGTGTGVLYEQYF
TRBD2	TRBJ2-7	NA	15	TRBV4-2	TGTCATTCTAGGGGGGGCGGGAGGTCCTCCTACGAGCAGTACTTC	CHSRGGGRSSYEQYF
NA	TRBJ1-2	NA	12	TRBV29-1	TGCAGCGTAGCCAAGCAAAATAGCCGGTTTGGCTTC	CSVAKQNSRFGF
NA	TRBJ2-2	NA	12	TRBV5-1	TGCGCCAACCTACAGGGTGGCGGGGAGCTGTTTTTT	CANLQGGGELFF
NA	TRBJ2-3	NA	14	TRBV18	TGTGCCAGCTCACCCCCAGTCAGCACAGATACGCAGTATTTT	CASSPPVSTDTQYF
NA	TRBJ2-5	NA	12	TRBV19	TGTGCCAGTAGTATAGATCGGGAGACCCAGTACTTC	CASSIDRETQYF
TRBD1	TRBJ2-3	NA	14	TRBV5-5	TGTGCCAGCAGCGCACGACAGGGAACAGATACGCAGTATTTT	CASSARQGTDTQYF
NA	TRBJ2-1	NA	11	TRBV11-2	TGTGCCAGCAGCTTAGGGTCGGTTCAGTTCTTC	CASSLGSVQFF
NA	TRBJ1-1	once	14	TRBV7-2	TGTGCCAGCAGCGTTCAGGGGAAACTTACTGAAGCTTTCTTT	CASSVQGKLTEAFF
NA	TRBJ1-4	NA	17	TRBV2	TGTGCCAGCAGTGAAGGGGGAGGGGGATCAACTAATGAAAAACTGTTTTTT	CASSEGGGGSTNEKLFF
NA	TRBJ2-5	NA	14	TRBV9	TGTGCCAGCAGCCCCCCCGGGGTCCGCGAGACCCAGTACTTC	CASSPPGVRETQYF
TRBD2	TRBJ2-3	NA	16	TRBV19	TGTGCCAGTAGTCACTACTCTAGCGGGGTTCCAGATACGCAGTATTTT	CASSHYSSGVPDTQYF
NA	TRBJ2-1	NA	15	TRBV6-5	TGTGCCAGCAGTGTCCGACAGGAACAGTACAATGAGCAGTTCTTC	CASSVRQEQYNEQFF
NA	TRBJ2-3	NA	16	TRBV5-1	TGCGCCAGCACCCCTGGGGGGGCAAGAATGGTAGATACGCAGTATTTT	CASTPGGARMVDTQYF
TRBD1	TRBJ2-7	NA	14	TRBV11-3	TGTGCCAGCAGGGGAACAGGGGCAACTTACGAGCAGTACTTC	CASRGTGATYEQYF
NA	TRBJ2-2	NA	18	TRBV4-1	TGCGCCAGCAGCCAACGCTTAATCGGCAGGGTTTACACCGGGGAGCTGTTTTTT	CASSQRLIGRVYTGELFF
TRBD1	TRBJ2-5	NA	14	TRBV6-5	TGTGCCAGCTTAGGGGACAGGGTTGAAGAGACCCAGTACTTC	CASLGDRVEETQYF
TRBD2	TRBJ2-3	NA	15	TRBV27	TGTGCCAGCCTGCGAGAAGCGGGGGCAACAGATACGCAGTATTTT	CASLREAGATDTQYF
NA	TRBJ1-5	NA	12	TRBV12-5	TGTGCTAGTGGCCTAGCAGGTCAGCCCCAGCATTTT	CASGLAGQPQHF
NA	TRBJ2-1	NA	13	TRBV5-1	TGCGCCAGCAGTGGAGGGAGGCTCGATGAGCAGTTCTTC	CASSGGRLDEQFF
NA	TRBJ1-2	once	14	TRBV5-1	TGCGCCAGCAGCCCGACAGGTGGGAGCTATGGCTACACCTTC	CASSPTGGSYGYTF
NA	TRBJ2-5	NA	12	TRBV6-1	TGTGCCAGCAGTCACCCCGGGGAGACCCAGTACTTC	CASSHPGETQYF
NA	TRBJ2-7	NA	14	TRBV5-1	TGCGCCAGCAGCTTGCCAACCCGAGCCTACGAGCAGTACTTC	CASSLPTRAYEQYF
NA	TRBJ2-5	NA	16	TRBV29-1	TGCAGCGTTGGGCAGGGTCTTAGGTCTGTGGGAGAGACCCAGTACTTC	CSVGQGLRSVGETQYF